These T cell receptor beta chains were read from a single sample in a study of control samples from healthy donors and cancer patients. Clones were sequenced by immunoSEQ multiplex PCR, and TCRdb holds only the in-frame ones, with some missing. This table holds roughly 88,000 clones, 80% to 95% found once. Sequences were obtained from blood. These receptors originate from a woman aged 25 to 39 in good health. The CDR3 runs from the conserved cysteine through the conserved F or W. Some rows have no size entry. The others give once, few or many, or a class for an expanded clone.

J | V | size | CDR3
TRBJ2-1 | TRBV10-3 | NA | CAISVTGEQFF
TRBJ2-5 | TRBV19 | NA | CASSEIRGETQYF
TRBJ1-2 | TRBV15 | NA | CATSRGVAGYTF
TRBJ1-3 | TRBV3-1/TRBV3-2 | few | CASSHGGRNTIYF
TRBJ2-6 | TRBV19 | few | CAREGQGSSGANVLTF
TRBJ2-3 | TRBV5-1 | NA | CASSLEGGGATDTQYF
TRBJ2-7 | TRBV7-2 | NA | CASSFTGSYEQYF
TRBJ2-2 | TRBV30 | NA | CAWTAWLAGAGELFF
TRBJ2-2 | TRBV24-1 | NA | CATSTLDIGDTGELFF
TRBJ1-5 | TRBV7-8 | once | CASSRDTRGNQPQHF
TRBJ1-5 | TRBV10-1 | NA | CASSDGGGPQHF
TRBJ2-5 | TRBV5-1 | NA | CASSLSGGAGETQYF
TRBJ2-5 | TRBV18 | NA | CASSPGRNQETQYF
TRBJ2-7 | TRBV30 | NA | CAWSRRGGKDYEQYF
TRBJ1-6 | TRBV10-3 | NA | CAISENHPTNSPLHF
TRBJ1-1 | TRBV7-3 | NA | CASSLIQGNEAFF
TRBJ1-1 | TRBV6-5 | NA | CASSPRDLNTEAFF
TRBJ2-1 | TRBV21-1 | NA | CASRMWAEQFF